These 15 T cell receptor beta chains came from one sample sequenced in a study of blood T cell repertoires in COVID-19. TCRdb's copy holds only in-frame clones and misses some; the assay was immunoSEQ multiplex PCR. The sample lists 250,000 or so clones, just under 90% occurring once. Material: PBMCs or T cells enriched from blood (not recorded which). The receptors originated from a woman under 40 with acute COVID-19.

This chain's CDR3 is CASSESLGWQYF. CDR3 DNA: TGTGCCAGCAGTGAAAGTCTGGGCTGGCAGTACTTC. The chain recombines TRBV6-1 with TRBJ2-7; D remains ambiguous. V was shortened by 2 bases and J by 9 bases, with 11 bases between the two germline ends. CDR1 and CDR2 from the germline V gene are MNHNS and SASEGT. CDR3 length equals 12 residues.

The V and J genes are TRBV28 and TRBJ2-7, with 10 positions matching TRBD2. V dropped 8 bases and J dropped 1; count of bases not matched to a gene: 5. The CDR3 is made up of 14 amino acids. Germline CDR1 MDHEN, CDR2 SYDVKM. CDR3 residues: CASLTSGTSYEQYF. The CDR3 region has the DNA TGTGCCAGCCTAACTAGCGGGACATCCTACGAGCAGTACTTC.

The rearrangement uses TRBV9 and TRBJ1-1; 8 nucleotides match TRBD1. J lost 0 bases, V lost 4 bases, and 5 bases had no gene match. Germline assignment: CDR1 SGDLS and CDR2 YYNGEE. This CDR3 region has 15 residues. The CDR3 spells CASSTRQGMNTEAFF. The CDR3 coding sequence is TGTGCCAGCAGCACCAGACAGGGGATGAACACTGAAGCTTTCTTT.

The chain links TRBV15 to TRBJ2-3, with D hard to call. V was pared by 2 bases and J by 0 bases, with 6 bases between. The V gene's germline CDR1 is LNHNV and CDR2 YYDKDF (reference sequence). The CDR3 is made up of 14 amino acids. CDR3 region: CATSRTPSTDTQYF. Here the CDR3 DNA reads TGTGCCACCAGCAGAACACCCAGCACAGATACGCAGTATTTT.

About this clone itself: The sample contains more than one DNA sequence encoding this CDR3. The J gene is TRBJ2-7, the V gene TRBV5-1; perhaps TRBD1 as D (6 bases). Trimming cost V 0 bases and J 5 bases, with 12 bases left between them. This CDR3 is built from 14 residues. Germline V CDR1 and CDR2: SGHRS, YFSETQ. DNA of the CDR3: TGCGCCAGCAGCTTGGGGCAGGGGATAGACGAGCAGTACTTC. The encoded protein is CASSLGQGIDEQYF.

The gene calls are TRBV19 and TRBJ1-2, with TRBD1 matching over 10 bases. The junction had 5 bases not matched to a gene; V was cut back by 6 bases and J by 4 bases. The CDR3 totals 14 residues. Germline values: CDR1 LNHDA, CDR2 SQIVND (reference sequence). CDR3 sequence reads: CASSGTGVIYGYTF. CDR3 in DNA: TGTGCCAGTAGCGGGACAGGGGTCATCTATGGCTACACCTTC.

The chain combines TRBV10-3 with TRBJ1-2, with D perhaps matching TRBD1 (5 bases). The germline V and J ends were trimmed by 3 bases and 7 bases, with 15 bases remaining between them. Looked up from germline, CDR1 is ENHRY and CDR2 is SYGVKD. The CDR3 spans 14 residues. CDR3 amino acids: CAISDGRERTGYTF. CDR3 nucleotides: TGTGCCATCAGTGACGGCAGGGAAAGGACTGGCTACACCTTC.

The CDR3 reads CASSQDRQVTGELFF. The CDR3 nucleotides read TGCGCCAGCAGCCAAGATCGGCAGGTCACCGGGGAGCTGTTTTTT. V and J are TRBV4-3 and TRBJ2-2; no clear D. Deletions cut 0 bases from V and 4 bases from J, with 9 bases between. This CDR3 is 15 amino acids long. Germline CDR1 and CDR2: LGHNA and YSLEER.

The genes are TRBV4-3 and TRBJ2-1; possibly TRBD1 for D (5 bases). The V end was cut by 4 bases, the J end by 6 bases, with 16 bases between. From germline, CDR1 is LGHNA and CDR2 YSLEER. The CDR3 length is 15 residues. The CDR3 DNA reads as TGCGCCAGCAGCCTCGACCGTTCCAGGGTCAATGAGCAGTTCTTC. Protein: CASSLDRSRVNEQFF.

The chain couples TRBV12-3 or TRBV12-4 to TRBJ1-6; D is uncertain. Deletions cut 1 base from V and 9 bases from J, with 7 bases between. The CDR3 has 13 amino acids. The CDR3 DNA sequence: TGTGCCAGCAGTTTAGAGGGAGGTTCACCCCTCCACTTT. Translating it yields CASSLEGGSPLHF.

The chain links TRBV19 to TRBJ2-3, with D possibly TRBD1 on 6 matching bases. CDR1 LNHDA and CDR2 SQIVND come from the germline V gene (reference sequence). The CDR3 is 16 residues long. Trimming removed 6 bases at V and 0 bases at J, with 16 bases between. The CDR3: CASSTDRETSTDTQYF. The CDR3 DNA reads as TGTGCCAGTAGCACGGACAGAGAAACTAGCACAGATACGCAGTATTTT.

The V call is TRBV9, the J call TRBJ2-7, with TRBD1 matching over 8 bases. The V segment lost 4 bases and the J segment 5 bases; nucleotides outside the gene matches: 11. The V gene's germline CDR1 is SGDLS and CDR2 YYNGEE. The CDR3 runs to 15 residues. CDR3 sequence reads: CASSFTGDRLNEQYF. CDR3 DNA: TGTGCCAGCAGCTTTACTGGGGACAGGCTAAACGAGCAGTACTTC.

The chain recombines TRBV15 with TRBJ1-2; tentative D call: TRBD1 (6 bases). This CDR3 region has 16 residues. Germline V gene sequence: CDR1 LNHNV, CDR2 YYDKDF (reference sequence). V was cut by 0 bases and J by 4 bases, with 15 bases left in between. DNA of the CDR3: TGTGCCACCAGCAGAGATCTGGGGGACAATCTCTATGGCTACACCTTC. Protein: CATSRDLGDNLYGYTF.

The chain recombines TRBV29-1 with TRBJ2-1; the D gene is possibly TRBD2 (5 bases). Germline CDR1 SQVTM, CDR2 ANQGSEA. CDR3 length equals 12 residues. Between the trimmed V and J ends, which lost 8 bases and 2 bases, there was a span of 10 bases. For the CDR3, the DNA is TGCAGCACCACCGGGGCCTACAATGAGCAGTTCTTC. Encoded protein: CSTTGAYNEQFF.

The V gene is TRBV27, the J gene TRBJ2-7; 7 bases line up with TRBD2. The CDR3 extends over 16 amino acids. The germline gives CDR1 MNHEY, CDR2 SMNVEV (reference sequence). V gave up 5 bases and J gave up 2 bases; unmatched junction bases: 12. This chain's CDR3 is CASSPILQREAYEQYF. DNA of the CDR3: TGTGCCAGCAGTCCAATTCTCCAGCGGGAAGCCTACGAGCAGTACTTC.